This T cell receptor beta chain was identified during a study of T-cell memory formation after mild COVID-19. The CDR3 consists of 17 residues. V shed 1 base and J 4 bases; nucleotides not matched to a gene: 11. TCRdb redid the calling of the 5' RACE reads with MiXCR, one entry per CDR3 protein. The table lists roughly 340,000 distinct CDR3 sequences, roughly 15% of them singletons, with about 22% in the top ten. This clonotype was counted a few times. The TCR originated in a man between 18 and 29 years old who had mild COVID-19 (a few samples of this study predate the infection). Cell type and time point are not known. The rearrangement links TRBV12-3 or TRBV12-4 to TRBJ2-3; 7 bases agree with TRBD1. The sequencing sample was made of PBMCs or a T cell subset sorted from them (not recorded which). The CDR3 DNA sequence: TGTGCCAGCAGTTTAGACGTAAGGACAGGAACATCAGATACGCAGTATTTT. The encoded protein is CASSLDVRTGTSDTQYF.